The 20 T cell receptor beta chains below were found in one sample sequenced in a study of sequential checkpoint blockade in melanoma. Treatment meaning: randomized to nivolumab then ipilimumab (arm A) or the reverse (arm B). Measured with immunoSEQ multiplex PCR; TCRdb has only the in-frame clones, and not every one. This sample carries around 5,000 clones, more than 25% of them seen once, and the ten largest clones take approximately 21%. Specimen: tumor tissue (inferred from file names), collected from a patient given nivolumab and ipilimumab in sequence. All receptors derive from a human donor with melanoma.

This clone is medium-sized. V usage is TRBV9 and J usage is TRBJ2-5, with D perhaps matching TRBD1 or TRBD2 (6 bases each). The germline CDR1 and CDR2 sequences are SGDLS and YYNGEE. V lost 0 bases and J lost 5, with 20 bases in between. The CDR3 is 17 amino acids. CDR3 residues: CASSVGSGSGARETQYF. CDR3 in DNA: TGTGCCAGCAGCGTAGGCTCGGGATCGGGGGCGCGGGAGACCCAGTACTTC.

This clone ranks as medium-sized. The rearrangement links TRBV9 to TRBJ2-7; 10 nucleotides match TRBD1. The CDR3 runs to 18 residues. The V segment lost 4 bases and the J segment 3 bases; nucleotides outside the gene matches: 16. The germline gives CDR1 SGDLS, CDR2 YYNGEE. The DNA for the CDR3 is TGTGCCAGCAGCCCAACACAGAGACAGGGGGCTCCTTTCTACGAGCAGTACTTC. Its translation: CASSPTQRQGAPFYEQYF.

This clone is labeled medium-sized. V and J are TRBV11-3 and TRBJ2-3; TRBD2 might be the D (6 bases). V was pared by 5 bases and J by 9 bases, with 21 bases between. The length of the CDR3 is 15 residues. The V gene's germline CDR1 is SGHNT and CDR2 YENEEA. CDR3 in DNA: TGTGCCAGCAGCCCACCCCCTGGAGGGGCCGACACGCAGTATTTT. Translated, it gives CASSPPPGGADTQYF.

This clone was seen at least ten times. This chain links TRBV12-5 with TRBJ2-1, with D perhaps matching TRBD2 (5 bases). The CDR3 has 15 residues. Germline CDR1 LGHNT, CDR2 FRNRAP. The chain's CDR3 is CASDGPGGLYNEQFF. The CDR3 nucleotides read TGTGCCAGCGACGGGCCAGGCGGGCTCTACAATGAGCAGTTCTTC.

V and J are TRBV19 and TRBJ2-2, with D perhaps matching TRBD1 or TRBD2 (5 bases each). The CDR3 runs 17 residues. The germline V and J ends were trimmed by 4 bases and 5 bases, with 20 bases remaining between them. Germline V CDR1 and CDR2: LNHDA, SQIVND (reference sequence). CDR3 nucleotides: TGTGCCAGTAGTAGGCCGGGACCAACCCCTCTAACCGGGGAGCTGTTTTTT. The encoded protein is CASSRPGPTPLTGELFF.

The chain couples TRBV6-8 to TRBJ1-4; tentatively, D is TRBD1 (5 bases). The CDR3 totals 17 residues. The ends were cut back, 6 bases at V and 0 bases at J, with 17 bases in the middle. From germline, CDR1 is MNHGY and CDR2 SAAAGT. Here the CDR3 reads CASRGLLRGATNEKLFF. The CDR3 region has the DNA TGTGCCAGCAGAGGGCTCCTTCGGGGGGCAACTAATGAAAAACTGTTTTTT.

Sample share makes this clone medium-sized (0.01 to 0.1%). The chain joins TRBV6-8 to TRBJ1-3; D unresolved. Trimming cost V 5 bases and J 0 bases, with 11 bases left between them. Looked up from germline, CDR1 is MNHGY and CDR2 is SAAAGT. This CDR3 has 15 residues. In DNA, the CDR3 is TGTGCCAGCAGTGATGACGGGTTCTCTGGAAACACCATATATTTT. Translating it yields CASSDDGFSGNTIYF.

This chain connects TRBV9 to TRBJ1-2, with 7 bases that match TRBD1. CDR1 is SGDLS and CDR2 is YYNGEE in the germline V gene. There are 14 residues in the CDR3. The V segment lost 3 bases and the J segment 2 bases; nucleotides outside the gene matches: 4. CDR3 protein: CASSETGSNYGYTF. The CDR3 DNA reads as TGTGCCAGCAGCGAGACAGGGTCAAACTATGGCTACACCTTC.

The rearrangement joins TRBV19 to TRBJ2-7; 12 nucleotides align to TRBD1. The V gene end was trimmed by 5 bases and the J gene end by 7 bases; junction bases not matched to a gene: 9. Germline CDR1 and CDR2: LNHDA and SQIVND (reference sequence). The CDR3 has 15 residues. CDR3 bases: TGTGCCAGTAGTCTAACCGGGACAGGGGGCGGAGAGCAGTACTTC. This codes for CASSLTGTGGGEQYF.

The chain combines TRBV6-8 with TRBJ2-7, with 8 bases lining up with TRBD1. Losses at the gene ends were 4 bases for V and 3 bases for J; bases not matched to a gene: 8. This CDR3 comprises 15 residues. From germline, CDR1 is MNHGY and CDR2 SAAAGT. CDR3 in amino acids: CASSSDRGRGYEQYF. CDR3 nucleotide sequence: TGTGCCAGCAGTTCCGACAGGGGTAGGGGCTACGAGCAGTACTTC.

This clone was counted many times. V is TRBV9 and J is TRBJ2-3; TRBD1 matches 8 bases. This CDR3 is 13 amino acids long. Germline loops: CDR1 SGDLS, CDR2 YYNGEE. Trimming at V came to 4 bases and at J to 4 bases, leaving 2 bases not matched to a gene. The CDR3 sequence: CASSKTGADTQYF. In DNA form, the CDR3 reads TGTGCCAGCAGCAAGACAGGGGCAGATACGCAGTATTTT.

There are many counts of this clone. The chain has TRBV6-7 and TRBJ1-1; no clear D gene. TRBV6-7 is an ORF, and what it does is uncertain. V lost 7 bases and J 4 bases, leaving 7 bases between the germline ends. CDR3 length equals 11 residues. The CDR3 sequence: CASKGSTEAFF. CDR3 bases: TGTGCCAGCAAAGGGAGCACTGAAGCTTTCTTT.

This clone occurred a few times. One junction end disagrees with the germline gene, perhaps due to a read error. This chain joins TRBV28 and TRBJ1-3, with TRBD1 as a possible D gene (6 bases). The CDR3 is 14 residues long. Germline CDR1 is MDHEN and CDR2 is SYDVKM. The CDR3 DNA reads TGTGCCAGCAGTTTATTCCAGGGGTCCTTTTCAATTCGCTTT. As protein: CASSLFQGSFSIRF.

This clone is classed as medium-sized. The genes are TRBV6-8 and TRBJ1-5; perhaps TRBD1 as D (6 bases). Trimming removed 6 bases at V and 0 bases at J, with 12 bases between. Germline assignment: CDR1 MNHGY and CDR2 SAAAGT. The CDR3 runs to 15 residues. This chain's CDR3 is CASRRGGSSNQPQHF. CDR3 DNA sequence: TGTGCCAGCAGGAGAGGGGGATCTAGCAATCAGCCCCAGCATTTT.

The sample holds many counts of this clone. The gene calls are TRBV11-3 and TRBJ2-5; 9 bases are shared with TRBD2. This CDR3 spans 16 amino acids. With 1 base clipped from V and 5 bases from J, the junction kept 8 bases outside the gene matches. CDR1 and CDR2 (germline): SGHNT, YENEEA. The CDR3 protein is CASSLVVSGSGETQYF. CDR3 DNA sequence: TGTGCCAGCAGCTTAGTGGTTAGCGGGAGTGGGGAGACCCAGTACTTC.

This clone was seen only a few times. The V call is TRBV11-3, the J call TRBJ2-5; 9 bases align to TRBD2. Germline V lookup: CDR1 SGHNT, CDR2 YENEEA. The CDR3 runs 15 residues. V was pared by 5 bases and J by 5 bases, with 9 bases of the junction left unmatched. This CDR3 is CASSETGLAHETQYF. CDR3 DNA: TGTGCCAGCAGCGAGACGGGACTAGCACACGAGACCCAGTACTTC.

Only a few counts were recorded for this clone. The chain joins TRBV6-8 to TRBJ1-5, with 9 bases matching TRBD1. This CDR3 contains 12 residues. CDR1 and CDR2 (germline): MNHGY, SAAAGT. With V trimmed by 11 bases and J by 5 bases, 4 bases remained unmatched. The CDR3 bases are TGTGCCCTACAGGGGGCCGATCAGCCCCAGCATTTT. Its protein product is CALQGADQPQHF.

J is TRBJ1-1 and V is TRBV10-2; the D is unclear. The V end was cut by 2 bases, the J end by 5 bases, with 9 bases between. Looked up from germline, CDR1 is WSHSY and CDR2 is SAAADI. This CDR3 has 13 residues. The CDR3 DNA follows: TGCGCCAGCAGTGAGGGCATGTCGACTGAAGCTTTCTTT. Protein sequence: CASSEGMSTEAFF.

This clone is categorized as medium-sized. The J gene is TRBJ2-1, the V gene TRBV4-1; the match to TRBD1 covers 8 bases. Per the germline V gene, CDR1 is MGHRA and CDR2 is YSYEKL. Trimming took 0 bases from V and 5 from J; bases not matched to a gene: 12. The CDR3 is made up of 18 amino acids. The chain's CDR3 is CASSQDLTGGLLDNEQFF. Here the CDR3 DNA reads TGCGCCAGCAGCCAAGATTTAACAGGGGGGCTTTTGGACAATGAGCAGTTCTTC.

This clone was observed a few times. This rearrangement joins TRBV30 to TRBJ1-3; D is unclear. Trimming stripped 5 bases from V and 2 bases from J, with 7 bases between. The V gene's germline CDR1 is GTSNPN and CDR2 SVGIG (reference sequence). CDR3 size: 12 residues. The CDR3 is CAWAPAGNTIYF. Here the CDR3 DNA reads TGTGCCTGGGCACCAGCTGGAAACACCATATATTTT.